Listed below are T cell receptor beta chains from one sample, sequenced in a study of T cell repertoires in cytomegalovirus infection. Using its own MiXCR run on the reads, TCRdb lists one record per CDR3 protein. The sample holds 650,000 to 900,000 distinct CDR3 sequences, about 30% seen once. These receptors are not linked to any known antigen. Sequencing was performed on cultured CD8+ T cells from PBMCs, taken from culture after CMV antigen stimulation. These receptors were obtained from a human donor in good health (CMV status not recorded). Some clones in this sample may be carry-over from other donors' samples. The CDR3 runs from the conserved cysteine through the conserved F or W. A D gene is named only where the DNA matches it firmly. Only part of the rows carry a size: once, few, many, or a class if the clone is expanded.

D,size,V,J,DNA,CDR3
.,.,TRBV20-1,TRBJ2-7,TGCAGTGCTAGAGATAGGCCAGGGGACGAGCAGTACTTC,CSARDRPGDEQYF
.,once,TRBV27,TRBJ1-5,TGTGCCAGCAGTACCCTCGACGGGAATCAGCCCCAGCATTTT,CASSTLDGNQPQHF
.,many,TRBV7-6,TRBJ1-2,TGTGCCAGCAGCCTTATCTCTGGGCCTCGGGATGGCTACACCTTC,CASSLISGPRDGYTF
TRBD1,few,TRBV7-3,TRBJ1-2,TGTGCCAGCAGCCCCACGGGACAGCCTGCTAACTATGGCTACACCTTC,CASSPTGQPANYGYTF
.,.,TRBV10-3,TRBJ2-6,TGTGCCATACGCACACAGGTTCTCTCTGGGGCCAACGTCCTGACTTTC,CAIRTQVLSGANVLTF
.,few,TRBV7-9,TRBJ2-5,TGTGCCAGCAGCTTAATAGGCGGGGCAGTCCGGGAGACCCAGTACTTC,CASSLIGGAVRETQYF
TRBD1,few,TRBV12-3/TRBV12-4,TRBJ1-2,TGTGCCAGCAGTCCATGGGACAGGAAGGAATACGGCTACACCTTC,CASSPWDRKEYGYTF
.,.,TRBV14,TRBJ2-5,TGTGCCAGCAGCCAAGAACGATCATTTGGATGGGAGGAGACCCAGTACTTC,CASSQERSFGWEETQYF
TRBD1,.,TRBV6-6,TRBJ1-2,TGTGCCAGCAGCTCCGGGACAGGGGACGGGCGGAATGGCTACACCTTC,CASSSGTGDGRNGYTF
TRBD1,few,TRBV7-9,TRBJ2-7,TGTGCCAGCAGCTCCTCGGGACAGGGGCCCTACGAGCAGTACTTC,CASSSSGQGPYEQYF
.,many,TRBV27,TRBJ1-6,TGTGCCAGCAGTTTAAGAAGTAGGGGGGGAAATAATTCACCCCTCCACTTT,CASSLRSRGGNNSPLHF
.,.,TRBV9,TRBJ1-2,TGTGCCAGCAGCGTAGATCCGGCAGACGAATGGGATGGCTACACCTTC,CASSVDPADEWDGYTF
TRBD2,few,TRBV7-9,TRBJ2-2,TGTGCCAGCAGCTTACCCACTAGCGGGGGTGTCACCGGGGAGCTGTTTTTT,CASSLPTSGGVTGELFF
.,.,TRBV15,TRBJ1-2,TGTGCCACCAGCAGACTTACAGGGTACAGGCCAGGAGGCTACACCTTC,CATSRLTGYRPGGYTF
TRBD2,few,TRBV7-6,TRBJ2-3,TGTGCCAGCAGCCAGACTAGCGGGGGGGCCAGGAGCACAGATACGCAGTATTTT,CASSQTSGGARSTDTQYF
.,few,TRBV6-5,TRBJ2-1,TGTGCCAGCAGTCGCGGGACCCCCTCCTACAATGAGCAGTTCTTC,CASSRGTPSYNEQFF
.,.,TRBV6-2/TRBV6-3,TRBJ1-4,TGTGCCAGCAGCAGTGGGATGATGGGACTACGGACGAAAAATGAAAAACTGTTTTTT,CASSSGMMGLRTKNEKLFF
.,few,TRBV6-5,TRBJ2-1,TGTGCCAGCAGTTACTCCTCGGGCCTCCAGGGGTTTGAGCAGTTCTTC,CASSYSSGLQGFEQFF
TRBD2,few,TRBV27,TRBJ2-3,TGTGCCAGCAGTTTCCCAGGGACTAGCGGCACAGATACGCAGTATTTT,CASSFPGTSGTDTQYF
.,many,TRBV7-9,TRBJ2-5,TGTGCCAGCAGCGATACAGCAGTCCGGGCCCAGTACTTC,CASSDTAVRAQYF
.,many,TRBV12-3/TRBV12-4,TRBJ2-3,TGTGCCAGCAGTTTCGGGGGAAACACAGATACGCAGTATTTT,CASSFGGNTDTQYF
TRBD2,few,TRBV29-1,TRBJ2-3,TGCAGCGTTCGGACTAGCGAGAGCACAGATACGCAGTATTTT,CSVRTSESTDTQYF
.,many,TRBV11-2,TRBJ1-1,TGTGCCAGCAGCTTATGGCCGGTACGTAGGAACACTGAAGCTTTCTTT,CASSLWPVRRNTEAFF
TRBD1,.,TRBV29-1,TRBJ1-1,TGCAGCGTCCACGCCCCTGGGCAGGGGGAGAGGGCTGAAGCTTTCTTT,CSVHAPGQGERAEAFF
.,few,TRBV6-5,TRBJ1-2,TGTGCCAGCAGTTACTCCGTTATGTTGGAAGGGGAAGGCGGTGGCTACACCTTC,CASSYSVMLEGEGGGYTF
TRBD2,once,TRBV4-3,TRBJ2-5,TGCGCCAGCAGTGGACTAGCGGGGGCCCCTAGGGAGACCCAGTACTTC,CASSGLAGAPRETQYF
.,many,TRBV7-2,TRBJ1-2,TGTGCCAGCAGCTTAGACACGTTTGAAAACTATGGCTACACCTTC,CASSLDTFENYGYTF
TRBD1,many,TRBV7-6,TRBJ2-2,TGTGCCAGCAGACCCGGGACAGGGAGGAACACCGGGGAGCTGTTTTTT,CASRPGTGRNTGELFF
.,.,TRBV4-1,TRBJ1-1,TGCGCCAGCAGCCACAGGGATGGCACTGAAGCTTTCTTT,CASSHRDGTEAFF
.,few,TRBV9,TRBJ1-2,TGTGCCAGCAGCCCTCGTCCAGGGTCTTATGGCTACACCTTC,CASSPRPGSYGYTF
.,few,TRBV15,TRBJ1-1,TGTGCCACCAGCAGAGTACCCCCAACGTCGAACACTGAAGCTTTCTTT,CATSRVPPTSNTEAFF
.,few,TRBV5-1,TRBJ1-1,TGCGCCAGCAGCACCACAGGGTATGTGGAAGCTTTCTTT,CASSTTGYVEAFF
.,once,TRBV7-3,TRBJ2-1,TGTGCCAACAGCTTAAGGGACCCAGCCCCCTACAATGAGCAGTTCTTC,CANSLRDPAPYNEQFF
.,few,TRBV7-9,TRBJ1-4,TGTGCCAGCAGCTCCCCCGCAACTAATGAAAAACTGTTTTTT,CASSSPATNEKLFF
.,.,TRBV27,TRBJ1-1,TGTGCCAGCAGTTTGGAAGCCTTTAACACTGAAGCTTTCTTT,CASSLEAFNTEAFF
TRBD1,.,TRBV19,TRBJ2-2,TGTGCCAGTGACTATTTAAGGGACAGGCGAATCGCGAACACCGGGGAGCTGTTTTTT,CASDYLRDRRIANTGELFF
TRBD1,few,TRBV6-6,TRBJ1-2,TGTGCCAGCAGTCACCTCCCTGACAGGGAAGACGGCTACACCTTC,CASSHLPDREDGYTF
.,few,TRBV7-9,TRBJ1-4,TGTGCCAGCAGCCCCCCAGGGAGGACTAATGAAAAACTGTTTTTT,CASSPPGRTNEKLFF
.,.,TRBV10-3,TRBJ2-3,TGTGCCATCAGGACCGACAGGCACGATACGCAGTATTTT,CAIRTDRHDTQYF
TRBD1,few,TRBV6-1,TRBJ1-1,TGTGCCAGCAGTGAGGGACAGGGTTTGAAGGCCATGAACACTGAAGCTTTCTTT,CASSEGQGLKAMNTEAFF
.,.,TRBV12-3/TRBV12-4,TRBJ1-1,TGTGCCAGCAGTTTAAAGCGGCGACCATTAACTGAAGCTTTCTTT,CASSLKRRPLTEAFF
.,.,TRBV10-3,TRBJ2-3,TGTGCCATCAGTGAGGGGAGTTCAGATACGCAGTATTTT,CAISEGSSDTQYF
TRBD1,few,TRBV7-9,TRBJ2-1,TGTGCCAGCAGCTCCCCCATCAGGGGGCCCTACAATGAGCAGTTCTTC,CASSSPIRGPYNEQFF
TRBD2,many,TRBV7-8,TRBJ2-5,TGTGCCAGCAACTCCTACACACGCAGCGGGGCGCCACAGGAGACCCAGTACTTC,CASNSYTRSGAPQETQYF
.,.,TRBV6-1,TRBJ2-1,TGTGCCATCGCTAACAGGGACAATGAGCAGTTCTTC,CAIANRDNEQFF
TRBD1,few,TRBV20-1,TRBJ2-7,TGCAGCCCCTCCGGGACAGGGGAGTCCCTTTCCTACGAGCAGTACTTC,CSPSGTGESLSYEQYF
TRBD2,few,TRBV7-7,TRBJ2-1,TGTGCTAGCAGCCCACTAGCGGGGGGAGATGAGCAGTTCTTC,CASSPLAGGDEQFF
.,once,TRBV20-1,TRBJ1-6,TGCAGTGCTGGAGATATAGGGGGTCGGAGCTCCTATAATTCACCCCTCCACTTT,CSAGDIGGRSSYNSPLHF
TRBD1,.,TRBV6-1,TRBJ2-5,TGTGCCAGCAGTGCCCAGGGGGCTGGAGAGACCCAGTACTTC,CASSAQGAGETQYF
TRBD1,.,TRBV12-3/TRBV12-4,TRBJ2-3,TGTGCCAGCGTCCAGGGGGCCTACGGCACAGATACGCAGTATTTT,CASVQGAYGTDTQYF
.,few,TRBV20-1,TRBJ1-5,TGCAGTGCTAGGGGACATCTTAGCAATCAGCCCCAGCATTTT,CSARGHLSNQPQHF
.,.,TRBV4-1,TRBJ2-3,TGCGCCAGCAGCCAAGATTACAAATACGGCACAGATACGCAGTATTTT,CASSQDYKYGTDTQYF
.,few,TRBV6-5,TRBJ1-6,TGTGCCAGCAGTTACATGGCAGGGCCCTTAAATTCACCCCTCCACTTT,CASSYMAGPLNSPLHF
.,.,TRBV3-1,TRBJ2-5,TGTGCCAGCAGCCAAGATCTTCTCGGGGGACCCGCGTACTTC,CASSQDLLGGPAYF
.,.,TRBV7-7,TRBJ2-3,TGTGCTAGCAGCTTGGAACAGACGGATACGCAGTATTTT,CASSLEQTDTQYF
.,many,TRBV11-1,TRBJ1-1,TGTGCCAGCAGCTTACGTATGAACACTGAAGCTTTCTTT,CASSLRMNTEAFF
TRBD1,few,TRBV6-5,TRBJ2-6,TGTGCCAGCAGACCCGACAGGGCTGGGGCCAACGTCCTGACTTTC,CASRPDRAGANVLTF
TRBD2,few,TRBV11-1,TRBJ2-3,TGTGCCAGCAGCCCTCGGGGTAGCGGGGACATCACAGATACGCAGTATTTT,CASSPRGSGDITDTQYF
.,many,TRBV7-8,TRBJ1-5,TGTGCCAGCAGCTTACAGCGGACAGGCAATCAGCCCCAGCATTTT,CASSLQRTGNQPQHF
TRBD1,few,TRBV27,TRBJ1-4,TGTGCCAGTAAGGAGACAGGGTCTAATGAAAAACTGTTTTTT,CASKETGSNEKLFF